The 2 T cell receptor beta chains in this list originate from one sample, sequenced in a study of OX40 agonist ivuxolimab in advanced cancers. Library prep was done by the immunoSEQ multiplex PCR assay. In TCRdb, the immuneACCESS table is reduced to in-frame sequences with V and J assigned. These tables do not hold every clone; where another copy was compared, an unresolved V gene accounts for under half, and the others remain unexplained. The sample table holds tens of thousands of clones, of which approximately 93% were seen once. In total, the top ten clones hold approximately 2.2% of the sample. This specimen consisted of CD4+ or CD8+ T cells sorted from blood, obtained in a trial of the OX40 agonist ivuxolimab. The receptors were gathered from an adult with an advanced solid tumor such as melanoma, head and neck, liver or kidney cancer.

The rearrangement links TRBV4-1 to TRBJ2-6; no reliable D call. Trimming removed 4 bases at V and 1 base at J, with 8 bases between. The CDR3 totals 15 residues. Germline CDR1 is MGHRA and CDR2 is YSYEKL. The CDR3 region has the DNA TGCGCCAGCAGCCGCCCTGGGTCTGGGGCCAACGTCCTGACTTTC. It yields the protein CASSRPGSGANVLTF.

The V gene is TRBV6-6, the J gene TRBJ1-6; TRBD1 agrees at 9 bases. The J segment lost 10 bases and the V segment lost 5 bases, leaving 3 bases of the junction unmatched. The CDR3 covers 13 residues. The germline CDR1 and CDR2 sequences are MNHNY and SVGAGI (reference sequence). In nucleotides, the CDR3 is TGTGCCAGCAGTATGGGACAGGGATCACCCCTCCACTTT. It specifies CASSMGQGSPLHF.